This TCR beta chain was documented in a study of shared clonotypes between healthy human individuals. Study results and caveats: The donor pool, a small one, limited the genetic and exposure-history diversity represented.

The CDR3 runs to 17 residues. Germline V gene sequence: CDR1 SGDLS, CDR2 YYNGEE. The trim removed 4 bases at V and 2 bases at J, leaving 10 bases unmatched. The naive CD8 population came from CD45RO-negative cells selected for CCR7, without terminally differentiated effector memory CD45RA+ cells. Every donor, a Caucasian adult, lived in Nashville, Tennessee. Comment on this clone: Antigen specificity is unknown.

The protocol was immunoSEQ multiplex PCR, while the TCRdb copy is restricted to in-frame clones and leaves out a portion. The repertoire has about 2 million clones, approximately 94% of them found once; the top ten carry approximately 1.2%. The sequenced material came from naive CD8+ T cells sorted from blood. The chain couples TRBV9 to TRBJ2-2, with 8 bases aligning to TRBD1. The sequence derives from a man younger than 35 in good health. The CDR3 here is CASSFKRTGLNTGELFF. CDR3 in DNA: TGTGCCAGCAGCTTCAAACGGACAGGGTTAAACACCGGGGAGCTGTTTTTT.